This entry describes one T cell receptor (beta chain). This sample is part of a study of control samples from healthy donors and cancer patients. Profiling relied on immunoSEQ multiplex PCR, and the TCRdb table lists in-frame clones only, not all of them. The data hold about 150,000 clones, with 92% observed a single time. This CDR3 region has 12 residues. Trimming took 0 bases from V and 4 from J, leaving 4 bases between them. The germline gives CDR1 SGHVS, CDR2 FQNEAQ. Sequencing was done on a sample of blood. The chain combines TRBV7-8 with TRBJ2-7; no clear D. The origin of this receptor is a woman aged 25 to 39 in good health. This chain's CDR3 is CASSLALYEQYF. DNA for the CDR3: TGTGCCAGCAGCTTAGCCCTGTACGAGCAGTACTTC.